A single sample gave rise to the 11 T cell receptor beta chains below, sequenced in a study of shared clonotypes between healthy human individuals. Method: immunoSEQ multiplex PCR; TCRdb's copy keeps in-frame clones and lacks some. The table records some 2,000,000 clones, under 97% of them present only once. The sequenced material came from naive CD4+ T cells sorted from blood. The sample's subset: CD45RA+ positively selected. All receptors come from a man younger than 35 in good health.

CDR3 bases: TGCGCCAGCAGCGTACGGACAGGGGGGCGGAACACTGAAGCTTTCTTT. Its translation is CASSVRTGGRNTEAFF. The chain recombines TRBV5-1 with TRBJ1-1; 10 bases agree with TRBD1. The CDR3 is 16 residues long. V dropped 4 bases and J dropped 1; count of bases not matched to a gene: 7. Germline loops: CDR1 SGHRS, CDR2 YFSETQ. The entire variable domain, with the rest obtained from reference TRBV5-1 and TRBJ1-1, is as follows: KAGVTQTPRYLIKTRGQQVTLSCSPISGHRSVSWYQQTPGQGLQFLFEYFSETQRNKGNFPGRFSGRQFSNSRSEMNVSTLELGDSALYLCASSVRTGGRNTEAFFGQGTRLTVV.

CDR3 in DNA: TGTGCCAGCAGCTTAGCTTGGCGGGAGGGCCGCAGTGAGCAGTTCTTC. Translated: CASSLAWREGRSEQFF. The genes are TRBV7-8 and TRBJ2-1; 9 bases fit TRBD2. CDR1 is SGHVS and CDR2 is FQNEAQ in the germline V gene. V lost 0 bases and J lost 9; bases outside the gene matches: 9. The CDR3 runs to 16 residues.

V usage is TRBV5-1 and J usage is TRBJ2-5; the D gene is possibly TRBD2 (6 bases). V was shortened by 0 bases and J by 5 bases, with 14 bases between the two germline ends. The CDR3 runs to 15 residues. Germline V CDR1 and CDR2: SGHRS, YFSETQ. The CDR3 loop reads CASSLEGGAWETQYF. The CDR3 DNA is TGCGCCAGCAGCTTGGAAGGCGGGGCCTGGGAGACCCAGTACTTC.

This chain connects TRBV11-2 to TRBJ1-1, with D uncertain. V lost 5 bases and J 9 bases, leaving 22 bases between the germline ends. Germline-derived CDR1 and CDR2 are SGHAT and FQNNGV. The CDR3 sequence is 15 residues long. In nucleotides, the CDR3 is TGTGCCAGCAGCCCCCGGTGGGAGTTTGACCCGAAAGCTTTCTTT. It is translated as CASSPRWEFDPKAFF.

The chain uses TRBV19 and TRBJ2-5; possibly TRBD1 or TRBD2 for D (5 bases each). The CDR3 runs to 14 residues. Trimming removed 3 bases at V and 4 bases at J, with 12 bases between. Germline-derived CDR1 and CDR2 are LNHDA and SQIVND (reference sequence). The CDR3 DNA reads TGTGCCAGTAGTATGGGGGATGTGGGAGAGACCCAGTACTTC. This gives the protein CASSMGDVGETQYF.

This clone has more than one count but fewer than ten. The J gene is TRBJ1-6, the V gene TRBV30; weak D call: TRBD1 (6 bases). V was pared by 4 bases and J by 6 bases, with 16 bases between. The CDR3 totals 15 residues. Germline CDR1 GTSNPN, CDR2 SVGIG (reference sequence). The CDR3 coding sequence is TGTGCCTGGAACTTGCAGGGGAATTTTAATTCACCCCTCCACTTT. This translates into CAWNLQGNFNSPLHF.

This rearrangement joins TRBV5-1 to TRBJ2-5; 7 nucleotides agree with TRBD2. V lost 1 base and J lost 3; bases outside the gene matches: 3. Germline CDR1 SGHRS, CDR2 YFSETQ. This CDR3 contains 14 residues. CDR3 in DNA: TGCGCCAGCAGCTTGATAGCGGGTAAAGAGACCCAGTACTTC. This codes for CASSLIAGKETQYF.

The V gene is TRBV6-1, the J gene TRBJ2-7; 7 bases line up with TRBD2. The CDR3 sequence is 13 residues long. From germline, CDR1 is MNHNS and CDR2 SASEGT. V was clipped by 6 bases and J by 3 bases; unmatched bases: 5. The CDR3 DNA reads TGTGCCAGCAGGGGGGAGGGATTCTACGAGCAGTACTTC. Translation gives CASRGEGFYEQYF.

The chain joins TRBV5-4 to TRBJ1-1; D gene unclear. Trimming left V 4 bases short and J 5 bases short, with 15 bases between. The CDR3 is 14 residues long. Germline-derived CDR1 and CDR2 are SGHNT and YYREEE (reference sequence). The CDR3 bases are TGTGCCAGCAGCCCGAGGGCCCTAGGGACTGAAGCTTTCTTT. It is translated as CASSPRALGTEAFF.

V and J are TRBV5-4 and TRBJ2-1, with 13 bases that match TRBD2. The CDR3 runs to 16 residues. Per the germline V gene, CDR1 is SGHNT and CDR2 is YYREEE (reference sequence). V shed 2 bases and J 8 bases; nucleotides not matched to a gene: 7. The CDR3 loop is CASSFGGGLAGHEQFF. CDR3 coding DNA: TGTGCCAGCAGCTTCGGGGGGGGACTAGCGGGACATGAGCAGTTCTTC.

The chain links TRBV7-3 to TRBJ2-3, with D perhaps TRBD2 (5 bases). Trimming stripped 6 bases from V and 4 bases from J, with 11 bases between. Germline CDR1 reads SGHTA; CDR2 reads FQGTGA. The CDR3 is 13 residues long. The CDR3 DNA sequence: TGTGCCAGCAGGTCAAGCGGTGCAGATACGCAGTATTTT. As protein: CASRSSGADTQYF.